Sequencing of this T cell receptor beta chain was carried out in a study of post-analysis software for immune sequencing data. General observations from the study: F measure clustering grouped samples strongly by preparation batch. Comparison with controls showed significantly lower normalized Chao1 diversity in multiple sclerosis patients. The study found TRBV5-6, TRBV5-1 and TRBV20-1 among five or six TRBV segments more frequent in patients than controls.

Sequencing libraries made from TCR beta cDNA carried unique molecular identifiers. Yield was 450,000 to 650,000 cDNA molecules from roughly 0.93 to 9.6 million T cells. One entry per CDR3 protein, called by TCRdb with MiXCR from the PCR reads. The repertoire holds roughly 430,000 distinct CDR3 sequences, with about 39% as singletons. With regard to this clonotype: Antigen unknown.

Germline V gives CDR1 SQVTM, CDR2 ANQGSEA. This CDR3 contains 12 residues. With 3 bases removed from V and 2 bases from J, the gap between germline ends came to 6 bases. The chain carries TRBV29-1 and TRBJ2-3, with no clear D. The TCR sequence derives from a girl aged 2 to 9 with multiple sclerosis. The sequenced sample consisted of blood. The DNA for the CDR3 is TGCAGCGTTGAGGAAAACACAGATACGCAGTATTTT. This sequence encodes CSVEENTDTQYF.